The next 22 T cell receptor beta chains were all read from a single sample in a study of T cell responses to AZD1222 COVID-19 vaccine. Profiled with immunoSEQ multiplex PCR; TCRdb holds only in-frame clones, not every one. The top ten clones hold roughly an eighth of a sample with roughly 130,000 clones, about 82% of them seen once. The sequencing used peripheral blood, collected on day 0 of AZD1222 vaccination. These receptors came from an adult in good health.

The chain links TRBV7-3 to TRBJ2-2; no definite D call. The V end lost 2 bases, the J end lost 2 bases, and 9 bases lay between the germline ends. Per the germline V gene, CDR1 is SGHTA and CDR2 is FQGTGA. There are 15 residues in the CDR3. DNA for the CDR3: TGTGCCAGCAGCTTATTACAGACTAACACCGGGGAGCTGTTTTTT. Its translation is CASSLLQTNTGELFF.

The rearrangement joins TRBV7-2 to TRBJ1-5, with D maybe TRBD1 (5 bases). Germline CDR1 SGHTA, CDR2 FQGNSA. Trimming cost V 1 base and J 0 bases, with 10 bases left between them. The CDR3 spans 16 residues. CDR3 protein: CASSLEGQNSNQPQHF. Written as DNA, the CDR3 is TGTGCCAGCAGCTTAGAAGGACAAAATAGCAATCAGCCCCAGCATTTT.

The chain uses TRBV19 and TRBJ2-7; D call uncertain. V shed 5 bases and J shed 2 bases, with 10 bases lying between them. Germline V gene sequence: CDR1 LNHDA, CDR2 SQIVND (reference sequence). The CDR3 is made up of 13 amino acids. Here the CDR3 reads CASSPGLTYEQYF. The DNA for the CDR3 is TGTGCCAGTAGTCCGGGCTTAACCTACGAGCAGTACTTC.

The rearrangement links TRBV5-1 to TRBJ1-1; 9 bases agree with TRBD1. V dropped 4 bases and J dropped 1; count of bases not matched to a gene: 2. Germline V lookup: CDR1 SGHRS, CDR2 YFSETQ. The CDR3 has 14 residues. Here the CDR3 DNA reads TGCGCCAGCAGCACGGACAGGGGGAACACTGAAGCTTTCTTT. Translating it yields CASSTDRGNTEAFF.

V and J are TRBV28 and TRBJ2-5; TRBD1 aligns across 9 bases. The CDR3 loop spans 13 amino acids. The germline V gene encodes CDR1 MDHEN and CDR2 SYDVKM. V shed 8 bases, J shed 5 bases, and the junction held 6 bases outside the gene matches. The CDR3 loop is CASAGTGRETQYF. The CDR3 bases are TGTGCCAGCGCCGGGACAGGGAGGGAGACCCAGTACTTC.

V gene TRBV4-1 combines with J gene TRBJ1-2, with D possibly being TRBD1 (5 bases). CDR1 is MGHRA and CDR2 is YSYEKL in the germline V gene. This CDR3 region has 14 residues. V was shortened by 4 bases and J by 3 bases, with 12 bases between the two germline ends. The CDR3 region has the DNA TGCGCCAGCAGCCCCAGTCAGGGTTACTATGGCTACACCTTC. Amino acids: CASSPSQGYYGYTF.

This chain connects TRBV19 to TRBJ1-6; D gene ambiguous. Germline V gives CDR1 LNHDA, CDR2 SQIVND (reference sequence). The CDR3 is made up of 17 amino acids. V lost 5 bases to trimming and J lost 3 bases, with 17 bases between them. Here the CDR3 reads CASSELNGILYNSPLHF. Here the CDR3 DNA reads TGTGCCAGTAGTGAGCTCAACGGGATACTCTATAATTCACCCCTCCACTTT.

This clone was seen a handful of times. The chain joins TRBV19 to TRBJ1-3; D unclear. The CDR3 loop spans 14 amino acids. Germline-derived CDR1 and CDR2 are LNHDA and SQIVND (reference sequence). V was trimmed by 5 bases and J by 4 bases, leaving 12 bases between them. The CDR3 sequence is CASSPEGSGNTIYF. Here the CDR3 DNA reads TGTGCCAGTAGTCCTGAGGGCTCGGGAAACACCATATATTTT.

This clone was seen a handful of times. The rearrangement links TRBV11-2 to TRBJ1-1; no definite D call. The germline gives CDR1 SGHAT, CDR2 FQNNGV. This CDR3 has 16 residues. V lost 0 bases to trimming and J lost 4 bases, with 15 bases between them. The CDR3 nucleotides read TGTGCCAGCAGCTTAGAGTTCGGGAAACGGGGCACTGAAGCTTTCTTT. This translates into CASSLEFGKRGTEAFF.

This sequence joins TRBV18 and TRBJ1-1; 8 nucleotides agree with TRBD1. The CDR3 covers 16 residues. V trimming: 2 bases; J trimming: 4 bases; junction bases outside the gene matches: 9. Per the germline V gene, CDR1 is KGHSH and CDR2 is LQKENI. This CDR3 is CASSPTGQGLGTEAFF. In DNA, the CDR3 is TGTGCCAGCTCACCAACCGGACAGGGACTAGGCACTGAAGCTTTCTTT.

This sequence joins TRBV5-4 and TRBJ2-1; no definite D call. CDR1 and CDR2 from the germline V gene are SGHNT and YYREEE (reference sequence). The CDR3 is made up of 12 amino acids. Trimming pared 2 bases from V and 9 bases from J, leaving 9 bases between. The CDR3 loop reads CASSFITGEQFF. The CDR3 DNA is TGTGCCAGCAGCTTTATAACCGGTGAGCAGTTCTTC.

CDR3 nucleotides: TGTGCCTGGAGTTGGGGGGGGTACTCTGGAAACACCATATATTTT. Translated: CAWSWGGYSGNTIYF. The J gene is TRBJ1-3, the V gene TRBV30; tentative D call: TRBD1 (5 bases). This CDR3 region has 15 residues. The V end was cut by 2 bases, the J end by 0 bases, with 11 bases between. Germline loops: CDR1 GTSNPN, CDR2 SVGIG (reference sequence).

The chain links TRBV12-3 or TRBV12-4 to TRBJ1-2; no clear D gene. The CDR3 spans 12 residues. Trimming left V 7 bases short and J 8 bases short, with 14 bases between. CDR3 sequence (DNA): TGTGCCAGCATCCCTCCCGGCAGGGGCTACACCTTC. Protein: CASIPPGRGYTF.

This chain joins TRBV19 and TRBJ2-2; 10 bases align to TRBD1. With V trimmed by 4 bases and J by 3 bases, 8 bases remained unmatched. Germline V gives CDR1 LNHDA, CDR2 SQIVND (reference sequence). This CDR3 is built from 17 residues. The CDR3 spells CASSTQTGTGDTGELFF. The CDR3 DNA is TGTGCCAGTAGTACGCAGACCGGGACAGGGGACACCGGGGAGCTGTTTTTT.

The chain links TRBV5-8 to TRBJ1-6; 8 bases map to TRBD1. The germline gives CDR1 SGHTS, CDR2 YDEGEE. The V and J ends lost 4 bases and 10 bases, in that order; junction bases with no gene match: 10. The CDR3 spans 15 residues. This chain's CDR3 is CASSPLRTGKSPLHF. The CDR3 DNA reads TGTGCCAGCAGCCCCCTCAGGACAGGGAAATCACCCCTCCACTTT. The variable domain in full, with the rest retrieved from reference TRBV5-8 and TRBJ1-6, is EAGVTQSPTHLIKTRGQQATLRCSPISGHTSVYWYQQALGLGLQFLLWYDEGEERNRGNFPPRFSGRQFPNYSSELNVNALELEDSALYLCASSPLRTGKSPLHFGNGTRLTVT.

The chain has TRBV4-1 and TRBJ2-1; the D gene is possibly TRBD2 (6 bases). CDR3 length: 17 amino acids. The germline V gene encodes CDR1 MGHRA and CDR2 YSYEKL. V lost 4 bases, J lost 9 bases, and 25 bases lay in between. The CDR3 here is CASSLLPPGFVGSEQFF. The CDR3 DNA sequence: TGCGCCAGCAGCCTCCTCCCCCCCGGTTTCGTCGGGAGTGAGCAGTTCTTC.

The chain recombines TRBV9 with TRBJ2-2, with D possibly TRBD2 on 6 matching bases. Trimming took 6 bases from V and 0 from J, leaving 12 bases between them. CDR3 size: 15 residues. In germline, CDR1 is SGDLS, CDR2 YYNGEE. CDR3 nucleotides: TGTGCCAGCACCGTGGGGGGATCGAACACCGGGGAGCTGTTTTTT. Protein: CASTVGGSNTGELFF.

The rearrangement uses TRBV24-1 and TRBJ1-5; D gene uncertain. Trimming cost V 4 bases and J 0 bases, with 12 bases left between them. The CDR3 is made up of 16 amino acids. Germline lookup yields CDR1 KGHDR and CDR2 SFDVKD. DNA of the CDR3: TGTGCCACCAGTGACCGGCGCCAAGATAGCAATCAGCCCCAGCATTTT. Residues: CATSDRRQDSNQPQHF.

The V gene is TRBV30, the J gene TRBJ1-2; weak D call: TRBD1 (6 bases). The CDR3 is 15 amino acids. Germline-derived CDR1 and CDR2 are GTSNPN and SVGIG (reference sequence). The V end was cut by 0 bases, the J end by 5 bases, with 16 bases between. In DNA, the CDR3 is TGTGCCTGGAGTGTATCCGCCGGAGGGGGATATGGCTACACCTTC. Residues: CAWSVSAGGGYGYTF. Variable domain in full (rest from reference TRBV30 and TRBJ1-2): SQTIHQWPATLVQPVGSPLSLECTVEGTSNPNLYWYRQAAGRGLQLLFYSVGIGQISSEVPQNLSASRPQDRQFILSSKKLLLSDSGFYLCAWSVSAGGGYGYTFGSGTRLTVV.

The rearrangement joins TRBV12-5 to TRBJ2-1; D not certain. The CDR3 totals 12 residues. Germline CDR1 and CDR2: LGHNT and FRNRAP. Trimming removed 6 bases at V and 5 bases at J, with 8 bases between. The CDR3 here is CASGMQNNEQFF. CDR3 DNA: TGTGCTAGTGGCATGCAGAACAATGAGCAGTTCTTC.

This clone occurred once. This chain connects TRBV29-1 to TRBJ2-5; D gene uncertain. The CDR3 has 10 amino acids. Trimming shortened V by 6 bases and J by 2 bases, and 4 bases separated the two germline ends. Looked up from germline, CDR1 is SQVTM and CDR2 is ANQGSEA. CDR3 nucleotide sequence: TGCAGCGTAGCACAAGAGACCCAGTACTTC. This translates into CSVAQETQYF.

CDR3 nucleotides: TGTGCCAGCAGACAGGCCGCGGCAACAGATACGCAGTATTTT. This translates into CASRQAAATDTQYF. The chain uses TRBV6-5 and TRBJ2-3; D might be TRBD1 (5 bases). Trimming removed 6 bases at V and 3 bases at J, with 13 bases between. CDR3 size: 14 residues. From germline, CDR1 is MNHEY and CDR2 SVGAGI.